One and the same sample provided the 5 T cell receptor beta chains below, sequenced in a study of PD-1 blockade in classical Hodgkin lymphoma. Using immunoSEQ multiplex PCR, the repertoire was profiled, and TCRdb retains in-frame clones only, with some absent. The sample has roughly 100,000 clones; over 85% are singletons. The sample's time point: cycle 4 day 1 (C4D1), after 5 to 7 weeks of nivolumab. Exposure to brentuximab vedotin varied, and each patient had relapsed following autologous stem cell transplantation. The sequences come from peripheral blood mononuclear cells (PBMCs), collected before the fourth cycle of nivolumab. The source is a human donor with classical Hodgkin lymphoma.

The chain joins TRBV7-2 to TRBJ2-7; TRBD1 agrees at 8 bases. Germline CDR1 SGHTA, CDR2 FQGNSA. The ends lost 3 bases at V and 4 bases at J; junction bases unmatched: 5. The CDR3 contains 14 residues. The CDR3 reads CASSFDRGSYEQYF. The CDR3 DNA reads TGTGCCAGCAGCTTCGACAGGGGTAGTTACGAGCAGTACTTC.

This clone was recorded only once. This rearrangement joins TRBV13 to TRBJ1-1, with D uncertain. The CDR3 contains 13 residues. The germline V gene encodes CDR1 PRHDT and CDR2 FYEKMQ (reference sequence). Trimming cost V 4 bases and J 1 base, with 7 bases left between them. The CDR3 DNA follows: TGTGCCAGCAGCTCCGAGAGGAACACTGAAGCTTTCTTT. Protein sequence: CASSSERNTEAFF.

The chain carries TRBV7-9 and TRBJ2-1; D unclear. CDR3 size: 14 residues. Germline V gene sequence: CDR1 SEHNR, CDR2 FQNEAQ (reference sequence). V lost 2 bases, J lost 7 bases, and 12 bases lay in between. The DNA for the CDR3 is TGTGCCAGCAGCTTATCTACCCCGCTTAATGAGCAGTTCTTC. This translates into CASSLSTPLNEQFF.

The J gene is TRBJ2-1, the V gene TRBV6-1, with 16 bases lining up with TRBD2. Trimming took 3 bases from V and 8 from J; bases not matched to a gene: 4. Germline CDR1 is MNHNS and CDR2 is SASEGT. The CDR3 runs to 16 residues. This CDR3 is CASSEGTSGRGHEQFF. The CDR3 bases are TGTGCCAGCAGTGAGGGGACTAGCGGGAGGGGCCATGAGCAGTTCTTC.

The CDR3 nucleotides read TGTGCCAGCAGTCCTCGACAGGGGGCCAATCAGCCCCAGCATTTT. It codes for CASSPRQGANQPQHF. The chain couples TRBV6-1 to TRBJ1-5, with TRBD1 matching over 10 bases. The CDR3 is 15 amino acids. V lost 5 bases, J lost 3 bases, and 4 bases stayed unmatched. Germline V lookup: CDR1 MNHNS, CDR2 SASEGT.